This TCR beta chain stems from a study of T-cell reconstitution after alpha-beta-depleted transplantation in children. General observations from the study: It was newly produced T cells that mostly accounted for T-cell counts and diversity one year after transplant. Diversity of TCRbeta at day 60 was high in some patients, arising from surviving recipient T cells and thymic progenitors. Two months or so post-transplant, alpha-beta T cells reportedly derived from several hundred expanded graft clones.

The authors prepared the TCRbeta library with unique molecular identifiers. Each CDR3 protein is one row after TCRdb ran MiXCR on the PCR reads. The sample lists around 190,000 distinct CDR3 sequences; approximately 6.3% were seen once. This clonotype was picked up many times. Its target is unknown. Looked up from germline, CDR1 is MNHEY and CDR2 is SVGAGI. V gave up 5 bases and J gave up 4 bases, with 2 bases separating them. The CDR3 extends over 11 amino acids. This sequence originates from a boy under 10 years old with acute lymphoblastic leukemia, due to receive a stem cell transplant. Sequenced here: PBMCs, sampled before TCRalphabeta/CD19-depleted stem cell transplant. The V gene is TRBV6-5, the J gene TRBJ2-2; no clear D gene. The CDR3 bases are TGTGCCAGCAGTCGCACCGGGGAGCTGTTTTTT. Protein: CASSRTGELFF.